Following are 11 T cell receptor beta chains from one sample sequenced in a study of glioma-infiltrating T cells after dendritic cell vaccination. The data were produced by immunoSEQ multiplex PCR, yet TCRdb's version contains in-frame clones alone and is incomplete. The profile shows nearly 85,000 clones, 70% to 90% of them singletons. Sample: blood, taken before dendritic cell vaccination. The source of these receptors is a human donor with glioblastoma.

The chain has TRBV6-1 and TRBJ2-5; D remains ambiguous. V was clipped by 6 bases and J by 1 base, with 12 bases between them. This CDR3 has 14 amino acids. Germline V gene data show CDR1 as MNHNS and CDR2 as SASEGT. CDR3 DNA sequence: TGTGCCAGCAGCCCCCAGTGGAGCCAAGAGACCCAGTACTTC. Protein sequence: CASSPQWSQETQYF.

The chain recombines TRBV6-1 with TRBJ2-7; TRBD1 agrees at 7 bases. CDR3 length: 13 residues. Germline V CDR1 and CDR2: MNHNS, SASEGT. The trim removed 5 bases at V and 2 bases at J, leaving 3 bases unmatched. CDR3 nucleotide sequence: TGTGCCAGCAGTCCCGGGACAGCCTACGAGCAGTACTTC. It specifies CASSPGTAYEQYF.

The chain recombines TRBV29-1 with TRBJ1-4; D is uncertain. V was cut by 5 bases and J by 8 bases, with 18 bases left in between. Looked up from germline, CDR1 is SQVTM and CDR2 is ANQGSEA. The CDR3 runs to 14 residues. The CDR3 loop reads CSVRTDRGVEKLFF. For the CDR3, the DNA is TGCAGCGTTCGGACGGACCGGGGAGTGGAAAAACTGTTTTTT.

This clone was found once. The chain carries TRBV7-8 and TRBJ2-7, with D perhaps TRBD2 (6 bases). CDR3 length: 17 residues. Deletions cut 6 bases from V and 6 bases from J, with 27 bases between. CDR1 and CDR2 (germline): SGHVS, FQNEAQ. This CDR3 is CASSWGGSSGGRGEQYF. CDR3 DNA sequence: TGTGCCAGCAGTTGGGGTGGGAGTAGCGGTGGAAGAGGCGAGCAGTACTTC. The entire variable domain, with the rest obtained from reference TRBV7-8 and TRBJ2-7, is as follows: GAGVSQSPRYKVAKRGQDVALRCDPISGHVSLFWYQQALGQGPEFLTYFQNEAQLDKSGLPSDRFFAERPEGSVSTLKIQRTQQEDSAVYLCASSWGGSSGGRGEQYFGPGTRLTVT.

V is TRBV11-2 and J is TRBJ2-1, with D possibly matching TRBD2 (6 bases). The CDR3 consists of 17 residues. Germline loops: CDR1 SGHAT, CDR2 FQNNGV. The V end lost 1 base, the J end lost 9 bases, and 22 bases lay between the germline ends. CDR3: CASSLVSGGVIVIEQFF. The CDR3 DNA follows: TGTGCCAGCAGCTTAGTTAGCGGTGGGGTTATCGTTATTGAGCAGTTCTTC.

The gene calls are TRBV5-1 and TRBJ2-5; 7 nucleotides match TRBD1. Germline CDR1 is SGHRS and CDR2 is YFSETQ. The CDR3 runs 15 residues. Trimming cost V 4 bases and J 3 bases; bases outside gene matches: 9. The CDR3, as DNA: TGCGCCAGCAGCCCCGACGAAGGGGGCGAAGAGACCCAGTACTTC. It yields the protein CASSPDEGGEETQYF.

The V gene is TRBV5-1, the J gene TRBJ2-5; TRBD1 aligns across 8 bases. J lost 1 base, V lost 0 bases, and 5 bases had no gene match. Per the germline V gene, CDR1 is SGHRS and CDR2 is YFSETQ. This CDR3 comprises 16 residues. DNA for the CDR3: TGCGCCAGCAGCTTGGGCGGGCAGGGGGCCCAAGAGACCCAGTACTTC. Residues: CASSLGGQGAQETQYF.

This clone was picked up a small number of times. The genes are TRBV6-1 and TRBJ1-3; TRBD1 might be the D (6 bases). CDR3 length equals 15 residues. Per the germline V gene, CDR1 is MNHNS and CDR2 is SASEGT. Trimming cost V 1 base and J 0 bases, with 7 bases left between them. The CDR3 DNA reads as TGTGCCAGCAGTGAAGGACAGGCCTCTGGAAACACCATATATTTT. It translates to CASSEGQASGNTIYF.

The CDR3 DNA reads TGTGCCAGCAGCTTAGCGGGTAGCGGAGCCAACAATGAGCAGTTCTTC. Amino acids: CASSLAGSGANNEQFF. The genes are TRBV7-9 and TRBJ2-1, with a weak D call TRBD2 (6 bases). This CDR3 comprises 16 residues. The V gene lost 0 bases and the J gene lost 5 bases, with 14 bases spanning the gap. Germline V lookup: CDR1 SEHNR, CDR2 FQNEAQ (reference sequence).

The V and J genes are TRBV19 and TRBJ1-2; tentative D call: TRBD1 (5 bases). The CDR3 covers 14 residues. Germline-derived CDR1 and CDR2 are LNHDA and SQIVND (reference sequence). Trimming removed 4 bases at V and 3 bases at J, with 12 bases between. The CDR3: CASSTNRQHYGYTF. The CDR3 DNA is TGTGCCAGTAGTACCAACAGACAGCACTATGGCTACACCTTC.

This chain links TRBV9 with TRBJ2-5; TRBD1 aligns across 8 bases. Germline trimming cut 2 bases from V and 5 bases from J; bases unmatched to any gene: 8. In germline, CDR1 is SGDLS, CDR2 YYNGEE. The length of the CDR3 is 15 residues. CDR3 DNA: TGTGCCAGCAGCGTCACAGGGGGTCGGCAGGAGACCCAGTACTTC. Protein sequence: CASSVTGGRQETQYF.